Listed here are 20 T cell receptor beta chains from one sample, sequenced in a study of regulatory T cells in long-lasting Graves disease. Researchers made TCR beta libraries by using iRepertoire HTBI primers and running Arm-PCR on CDR3 regions. TCRdb used MiXCR to reprocess the multiplex PCR reads, holding one entry per CDR3 protein. The sample comprises 200,000 to 250,000 distinct CDR3 sequences, 20% of which are singletons, and about 15% rests with the top ten. Time point here: newly diagnosed GD, antithyroid drugs for less than 3 months. The TCR library was prepared using RNA isolated from PBMCs. The input for sequencing was peripheral blood mononuclear cells (PBMCs), taken at new diagnosis, from a patient treated with antithyroid drugs. These receptors were collected from a female donor with Graves disease.

Ten or more counts support this clonotype. As DNA, the CDR3 is TGTGCCAGCAGTTACTTTGGGTCCTATGGCTACACCTTC. This encodes CASSYFGSYGYTF. The gene calls are TRBV28 and TRBJ1-2; D gene unclear. V was pared by 4 bases and J by 4 bases, with 10 bases between. CDR1 MDHEN and CDR2 SYDVKM come from the germline V gene. This CDR3 has 13 amino acids.

This clonotype was recorded many times. The CDR3 reads CASTPDGYEQYF. CDR3 sequence (DNA): TGCGCCAGCACCCCGGACGGCTACGAGCAGTACTTC. The rearrangement joins TRBV10-2 to TRBJ2-7; no definite D call. V gave up 7 bases and J gave up 3 bases, with 10 bases separating them. Germline V CDR1 and CDR2: WSHSY, SAAADI. CDR3 size: 12 residues.

This clonotype has a count of ten or more. V gene TRBV2 combines with J gene TRBJ2-4, with D possibly matching TRBD2 (5 bases). Germline lookup yields CDR1 SNHLY and CDR2 FYNNEI. The CDR3 runs to 13 residues. Trimming shortened V by 6 bases and J by 9 bases, and 15 bases separated the two germline ends. The DNA for the CDR3 is TGTGCCAGCAGGGACGACGGGAAGAGCATTCAGTACTTC. It translates to CASRDDGKSIQYF. The variable domain in full, completed from reference TRBV2 and TRBJ2-4, reads EPEVTQTPSHQVTQMGQEVILRCVPISNHLYFYWYRQILGQKVEFLVSFYNNEISEKSEIFDDQFSVERPDGSNFTLKIRSTKLEDSAMYFCASRDDGKSIQYFGAGTRLSVL.

The chain recombines TRBV2 with TRBJ2-7; 11 positions agree with TRBD1. V lost 6 bases, J lost 3 bases, and 4 bases stayed unmatched. The germline CDR1 and CDR2 sequences are SNHLY and FYNNEI. The CDR3 has 14 residues. Here the CDR3 DNA reads TGTGCCAGCAGGTCCGGGACAGGGGGCTACGAGCAGTACTTC. Protein: CASRSGTGGYEQYF.

This clonotype was recorded a few times. The chain employs TRBV16 and TRBJ1-4, with 7 nucleotides matching TRBD1. Per the germline V gene, CDR1 is KGHSY and CDR2 is FQNENV. CDR3 length: 13 amino acids. With V trimmed by 2 bases and J by 7 bases, 1 base remained unmatched. CDR3 amino acids: CASSQGTAEKLFF. The CDR3 DNA reads TGTGCCAGCAGCCAAGGGACAGCTGAAAAACTGTTTTTT. The full variable domain, in which reference TRBV16 and TRBJ1-4 provide the parts outside the CDR3, is GEEVAQTPKHLVRGEGQKAKLYCAPIKGHSYVFWYQQVLKNEFKFLISFQNENVFDETGMPKERFSAKCLPNSPCSLEIQATKLEDSAVYFCASSQGTAEKLFFGSGTQLSVL.

This clonotype was detected ten times or more. The chain couples TRBV30 to TRBJ1-1; maybe TRBD1 (5 bases). The CDR3 contains 14 residues. Germline lookup yields CDR1 GTSNPN and CDR2 SVGIG (reference sequence). V lost 1 base to trimming and J lost 1 base, with 10 bases between them. CDR3 amino acids: CAWSGGWGNTEAFF. The CDR3 coding sequence is TGTGCCTGGAGTGGGGGGTGGGGGAACACTGAAGCTTTCTTT.

In this sample, this clonotype turned up many times. The gene calls are TRBV20-1 and TRBJ2-7; 7 positions agree with TRBD2. The CDR3 length is 13 residues. The V gene end was trimmed by 3 bases and the J gene end by 5 bases; junction bases not matched to a gene: 7. The germline gives CDR1 DFQATT, CDR2 SNEGSKA (reference sequence). The CDR3 reads CSARWEGGNEQYF. The CDR3 DNA sequence: TGCAGTGCTAGGTGGGAGGGCGGGAACGAGCAGTACTTC.

This clonotype was observed many times. The chain is built from TRBV5-4 and TRBJ2-2; TRBD1 is a possible D gene (6 bases). Trimming took 2 bases from V and 3 from J, leaving 8 bases between them. The CDR3 is 14 residues long. In germline, CDR1 is SGHNT, CDR2 YYREEE (reference sequence). The CDR3, as DNA: TGTGCCAGCAGCTTCCGACAGGACACCGGGGAGCTGTTTTTT. Translated, it gives CASSFRQDTGELFF.

This clonotype came up many times. The rearrangement links TRBV10-3 to TRBJ2-2, with a tentative D call TRBD1 (6 bases). This CDR3 spans 15 amino acids. Germline CDR1 ENHRY, CDR2 SYGVKD. Trimming took off 0 bases at V and 4 bases at J, with 9 bases between the two ends. CDR3 nucleotide sequence: TGTGCCATCAGTGAGTCGAAAGGGGGCACCGGGGAGCTGTTTTTT. Encoded protein: CAISESKGGTGELFF.

This clonotype came up many times. The chain links TRBV7-2 to TRBJ1-5; 7 positions match TRBD1. There are 13 residues in the CDR3. Germline V gene data show CDR1 as SGHTA and CDR2 as FQGNSA. V lost 5 bases, J lost 8 bases, and 6 bases stayed unmatched. The CDR3 DNA sequence: TGTGCCAGCAGCCTCGACAGGGACGAGCCCCAGCATTTT. Translation gives CASSLDRDEPQHF.

This clonotype has a count of ten or more. The J gene is TRBJ1-5, the V gene TRBV10-3, with TRBD1 matching over 10 bases. There are 15 residues in the CDR3. With V trimmed by 6 bases and J by 2 bases, 4 bases remained unmatched. Germline V CDR1 and CDR2: ENHRY, SYGVKD. CDR3 sequence: CAISRDRGGNQPQHF. CDR3 coding DNA: TGTGCCATCAGCCGGGACAGGGGTGGCAATCAGCCCCAGCATTTT.

The chain joins TRBV2 to TRBJ1-1, with TRBD1 matching over 7 bases. CDR1 and CDR2 from the germline V gene are SNHLY and FYNNEI. With V trimmed by 7 bases and J by 4 bases, 9 bases remained unmatched. This CDR3 spans 14 amino acids. The CDR3: CASKEGAKSTEAFF. The CDR3 DNA reads as TGTGCCAGCAAAGAGGGGGCTAAATCCACTGAAGCTTTCTTT.

This clonotype has at least ten counts. The chain carries TRBV12-3 or TRBV12-4 and TRBJ1-2; possible D gene TRBD1, 6 bases. Trimming pared 6 bases from V and 4 bases from J, leaving 12 bases between. The CDR3 contains 13 residues. This CDR3 reads CASSSRDTYGYTF. The CDR3 DNA sequence: TGTGCCAGCAGCTCCCGGGACACCTATGGCTACACCTTC.

This clonotype was detected only a few times. A junction boundary mismatches the germline segment, possibly from a read error. The CDR3 region has the DNA TGTGCCAGCAGCGAAGAGTCAGCAAGTAATGAAAAACTGTTTTTT. It translates to CASSEESASNEKLFF. The chain carries TRBV4-2 and TRBJ1-4, with unresolved D. CDR3 size: 15 residues. In germline, CDR1 is LGHNA, CDR2 YNFKEQ.

This clonotype was recorded at least ten times. The chain is built from TRBV9 and TRBJ1-1; D gene ambiguous. The CDR3 consists of 14 residues. CDR1 is SGDLS and CDR2 is YYNGEE in the germline V gene. Trimming removed 2 bases at V and 6 bases at J, with 14 bases between. The CDR3 here is CASSVGGTDAEAFF. The CDR3, as DNA: TGTGCCAGCAGCGTGGGTGGAACAGATGCTGAAGCTTTCTTT. Full variable domain (missing parts from reference TRBV9 and TRBJ1-1): DSGVTQTPKHLITATGQRVTLRCSPRSGDLSVYWYQQSLDQGLQFLIQYYNGEERAKGNILERFSAQQFPDLHSELNLSSLELGDSALYFCASSVGGTDAEAFFGQGTRLTVV.

The sample holds a few counts of this clonotype. The rearrangement joins TRBV6-2 or TRBV6-3 to TRBJ2-3; D possibly corresponds to TRBD2 (6 bases). Deletions cut 2 bases from V and 8 bases from J, with 14 bases between. Germline CDR1 MNHEY, CDR2 SVGEGT. The CDR3 runs 14 residues. The CDR3 sequence: CASSYGREFVTQYF. The CDR3 DNA is TGTGCCAGCAGTTACGGGCGGGAATTCGTTACGCAGTATTTT.

This clonotype appeared many times. The genes are TRBV6-9 and TRBJ1-1, with TRBD1 matching 7 bases. The CDR3 sequence is 14 residues long. V dropped 4 bases and J dropped 1; count of bases not matched to a gene: 3. Per the germline V gene, CDR1 is MNHGY and CDR2 is SVAAGI. In nucleotides, the CDR3 is TGTGCCAGCAGTTCACAGGGGTCGAACACTGAAGCTTTCTTT. Residues: CASSSQGSNTEAFF.

Details on this clonotype: With a much larger clone just one base away, this may be a read error. The genes are TRBV2 and TRBJ1-1; D is ambiguous. Germline loops: CDR1 SNHLY, CDR2 FYNNEI. The CDR3 runs 14 residues. The CDR3 coding sequence is TGTGCCTGCAGCTCCCAGGTCGCACGTGCTGAAGCTTTCTTT. It yields the protein CACSSQVARAEAFF.

This chain links TRBV4-2 with TRBJ1-5, with D possibly being TRBD1 (5 bases). The V gene's germline CDR1 is LGHNA and CDR2 YNFKEQ. V was cut by 0 bases and J by 4 bases, with 7 bases left in between. The CDR3 runs 14 residues. The CDR3 is CASSQDAGNQPQHF. The CDR3 nucleotides are TGTGCCAGCAGCCAAGATGCAGGGAATCAGCCCCAGCATTTT.

In its sample, this clonotype was seen many times. The chain employs TRBV27 and TRBJ2-3, with 7 bases aligning to TRBD2. CDR3 length equals 18 residues. Germline CDR1 reads MNHEY; CDR2 reads SMNVEV (reference sequence). V lost 0 bases and J lost 4; bases outside the gene matches: 13. The CDR3 DNA follows: TGTGCCAGCAGTTTATCTTTAGGAGCGGGAAAGAGGGCAGATACGCAGTATTTT. Protein product: CASSLSLGAGKRADTQYF.